This record covers a single T cell receptor (beta chain). Its target is not known. This record belongs to a study of monozygotic twins with inflammatory bowel disease. Findings of the study overall: Among twins, concordant and discordant pairs did not differ in repertoire similarity, possibly from limited power. No single strong signal or clonotype associated with IBD was supported.

The quantity of total RNA per TCR library was 3500 ng. Template switching incorporated UMIs with a 6-nucleotide sample barcode. Following a re-call of the 5' RACE reads, TCRdb has one entry per CDR3 protein and lacks DNA. The listing records 150,000 to 200,000 distinct CDR3 sequences. This clonotype was sampled from a human donor with ulcerative colitis or Crohn's disease, or a healthy co-twin of an affected twin (not recorded which). Input material: blood.

The CDR3 here is CASSAGHVSYEQYF. This chain joins TRBV7-2 and TRBJ2-7; TCRdb picks TRBD1, but there is no DNA to check that call. The CDR3 totals 14 residues. The germline gives CDR1 SGHTA, CDR2 FQGNSA.